The rows below give T cell receptor beta chains drawn from one sample of a study of blood T cell repertoires in COVID-19. Measured with immunoSEQ multiplex PCR; TCRdb has only the in-frame clones, and not every one. The sample has approximately 300,000 clones; around nine tenths are singletons. Sequencing used PBMCs or T cells enriched from blood (not recorded which). These receptors were obtained from a woman aged 30 to 39 who had recovered from COVID-19. The CDR3 runs from the conserved cysteine through the conserved F or W. The D gene is left open where the match is weak. Clone size, where shown, is once, few, many, or a class for clones that have expanded.

>TRBV3-1/TRBV3-2|-|TRBJ2-1|few
CASASGYSTDEQFF
TGTGCCAGCGCCAGCGGGTATAGTACCGATGAGCAGTTCTTC
>TRBV3-1/TRBV3-2|TRBD2|TRBJ2-7|-
CASSQRGIAGGTTYEQYF
TGTGCCAGCAGCCAAAGGGGAATAGCGGGAGGGACCACCTACGAGCAGTACTTC
>TRBV5-5|-|TRBJ2-7|-
CASSLGPRDHFYEQYF
TGTGCCAGCAGCTTGGGTCCCAGGGATCATTTCTACGAGCAGTACTTC
>TRBV3-1/TRBV3-2|-|TRBJ1-2|-
CASGLGQISNYGYTF
TGTGCCAGTGGACTCGGTCAAATATCTAACTATGGCTACACCTTC
>TRBV19|TRBD1|TRBJ1-3|-
CASSRTGDSGNTIYF
TGTGCCAGTAGCCGAACAGGGGACTCTGGAAACACCATATATTTT
>TRBV12-3/TRBV12-4|-|TRBJ2-2|once
CASRAPHGELFF
TGTGCCAGCAGGGCCCCCCACGGGGAGCTGTTTTTT
>TRBV7-9|-|TRBJ1-1|-
CASSFLEGKSTEAFF
TGTGCCAGCAGCTTTCTTGAGGGTAAATCCACTGAAGCTTTCTTT
>TRBV5-1|TRBD1|TRBJ1-4|-
CASSQGQGPTNEKLFF
TGCGCCAGCAGCCAGGGACAGGGGCCCACTAATGAAAAACTGTTTTTT
>TRBV4-1|TRBD2|TRBJ2-5|-
CASSPSQPGLAGETQYF
TGCGCCAGCAGCCCAAGCCAACCAGGACTAGCGGGAGAGACCCAGTACTTC
>TRBV7-2|TRBD2|TRBJ2-3|-
CASSLVVLAGGPVDTQYF
TGTGCCAGCAGCTTAGTCGTACTAGCGGGAGGGCCCGTGGATACGCAGTATTTT
>TRBV28|-|TRBJ1-3|-
CASSLARQTNPGNTIYF
TGTGCCAGCAGTTTAGCGAGACAGACGAACCCTGGAAACACCATATATTTT
>TRBV19|-|TRBJ1-1|-
CASSNPQGRVTEAFF
TGTGCCAGTAGTAACCCACAGGGTAGGGTCACTGAAGCTTTCTTT
>TRBV2|TRBD2|TRBJ2-3|-
CASLLLAPSTDTQYF
TGTGCCAGCCTATTACTAGCGCCAAGCACAGATACGCAGTATTTT
>TRBV15|TRBD1|TRBJ2-5|-
CATSFRDRDGAETQYF
TGTGCCACCAGCTTCCGGGACAGGGACGGTGCTGAGACCCAGTACTTC
>TRBV7-8|-|TRBJ1-1|-
CASSAQTGGTEAFF
TGTGCCAGCAGCGCCCAGACCGGAGGTACTGAAGCTTTCTTT
>TRBV12-5|-|TRBJ1-2|-
CASGTGTSLEGYTF
TGTGCTAGTGGTACCGGGACATCCCTGGAAGGCTACACCTTC
>TRBV4-1|TRBD2|TRBJ2-1|-
CASSQDQAGVTYNEQFF
TGCGCCAGCAGCCAAGACCAAGCGGGAGTTACCTACAATGAGCAGTTCTTC
>TRBV11-2|TRBD2|TRBJ2-1|-
CASSQGLAGVNEQFF
TGTGCCAGCAGCCAGGGACTAGCGGGAGTAAATGAGCAGTTCTTC
>TRBV2|-|TRBJ2-1|-
CASSVKSGYNEQFF
TGTGCCAGCAGTGTAAAGTCAGGGTACAATGAGCAGTTCTTC
>TRBV29-1|-|TRBJ2-2|-
CSVVTGALNTGELFF
TGCAGCGTCGTTACTGGAGCCCTGAACACCGGGGAGCTGTTTTTT
>TRBV2|-|TRBJ1-5|few
CASNEGSYQPQHF
TGTGCCAGCAATGAAGGGAGTTATCAGCCCCAGCATTTT
>TRBV3-1/TRBV3-2|-|TRBJ2-2|-
CASSQGQENTGELFF
TGTGCCAGCAGCCAAGGGCAGGAAAACACCGGGGAGCTGTTTTTT
>TRBV19|-|TRBJ1-3|-
CASSESSGNTIYF
TGTGCCAGTAGCGAGAGCTCTGGAAACACCATATATTTT
>TRBV21-1|-|TRBJ2-4|-
CASSKHRTEKNIQYF
TGTGCCAGCAGCAAACACAGGACAGAGAAAAACATTCAGTACTTC
>TRBV6-5|TRBD2|TRBJ2-1|-
CAAGREWSNEQFF
TGTGCCGCCGGGAGGGAGTGGAGCAATGAGCAGTTCTTC
>TRBV6-6|-|TRBJ2-7|once
CASRPRGLQSYEQYF
TGTGCCAGCAGACCCCGCGGACTTCAATCCTACGAGCAGTACTTC
>TRBV27|-|TRBJ1-3|-
CASSRGTGNTIYF
TGTGCCAGCAGTAGGGGAACTGGAAACACCATATATTTT
>TRBV12-5|TRBD1|TRBJ2-4|-
CASGFRGQGEIVSF
TGTGCTAGTGGTTTCCGTGGACAGGGAGAAATTGTCAGCTTC
>TRBV7-6|-|TRBJ1-1|-
CASTPRGNTEAFF
TGTGCCAGCACCCCCAGGGGGAACACTGAAGCTTTCTTT
>TRBV29-1|-|TRBJ1-2|-
CSVAVGRYGYTF
TGCAGCGTTGCGGTCGGGAGATATGGCTACACCTTC
>TRBV19|-|TRBJ2-7|-
CATNYGTGGDEQYF
TGTGCCACTAACTACGGGACCGGGGGAGACGAGCAGTACTTC
>TRBV6-4|TRBD1|TRBJ2-6|-
CWRGQGNVLTF
TGTTGGAGGGGACAGGGAAACGTCCTGACTTTC
>TRBV7-8|-|TRBJ1-2|few
CASSLVGAYPPYGYTF
TGTGCCAGCAGCTTAGTAGGGGCCTACCCCCCCTATGGCTACACCTTC
>TRBV11-2|-|TRBJ1-2|-
CASSLGQPYGYTF
TGTGCCAGCAGCCTAGGACAGCCCTATGGCTACACCTTC
>TRBV12-5|-|TRBJ1-2|once
CASGLVRLAIYGYTF
TGTGCTAGTGGTTTGGTAAGACTCGCGATCTATGGCTACACCTTC
>TRBV27|-|TRBJ1-4|few
CASSEEGTNEKLFF
TGTGCCAGCAGCGAGGAGGGGACTAATGAAAAACTGTTTTTT
>TRBV4-2|-|TRBJ1-1|-
CASSQDSQGILNTEAFF
TGTGCCAGCAGCCAAGATTCTCAGGGGATTTTGAACACTGAAGCTTTCTTT
>TRBV5-1|-|TRBJ1-3|-
CASSLSPRRGSSGNTIYF
TGCGCCAGCAGCTTGAGCCCCCGCCGGGGGAGCTCTGGAAACACCATATATTTT
>TRBV5-4|TRBD2|TRBJ2-5|-
CASSLQAGETQYF
TGTGCCAGCAGCTTGCAAGCGGGGGAGACCCAGTACTTC
>TRBV4-1|-|TRBJ2-5|-
CASSQDDGGQETQYF
TGCGCCAGCAGCCAAGATGATGGGGGGCAAGAGACCCAGTACTTC
>TRBV18|-|TRBJ1-3|-
CASSPPEISNTIYF
TGTGCCAGCTCACCCCCCGAGATCTCAAACACCATATATTTT
>TRBV10-3|TRBD1|TRBJ2-7|-
CAISGDRVGGWVNEQYF
TGTGCCATCAGTGGGGACAGGGTTGGAGGTTGGGTAAACGAGCAGTACTTC
>TRBV4-3|-|TRBJ2-1|once
CASSQGIASSYNEQFF
TGCGCCAGCAGCCAAGGTATAGCGAGCTCCTACAATGAGCAGTTCTTC
>TRBV6-5|TRBD1|TRBJ1-2|-
CASSYRQGVGYGYTF
TGTGCCAGCAGTTATAGACAGGGAGTGGGCTATGGCTACACCTTC
>TRBV5-1|TRBD1|TRBJ2-2|-
CASSGGQGLAGELFF
TGCGCCAGCAGCGGGGGACAGGGTTTGGCCGGGGAGCTGTTTTTT
>TRBV7-7|TRBD2|TRBJ2-5|-
CASSPAGGWVETQYF
TGTGCTAGCAGCCCAGCGGGAGGGTGGGTAGAGACCCAGTACTTC